The clone carrying this T cell receptor beta chain was seen a few times. What it recognizes is unknown. TCRdb analysed the 5' RACE reads with MiXCR anew, one entry per CDR3 protein. The repertoire holds 200,000 to 300,000 distinct CDR3 sequences, with 15% to 19% as singletons. This sample is drawn from a study of T-cell memory formation after mild COVID-19. Points from the study as a whole: Several responding clones turned up in pre-infection memory, indicating that cross-reactive memory may have taken part. What remained unconfirmed was the SARS-CoV-2 specificity of second-wave clones peaking on day 37. CD4+ clones that contracted lay mainly in CM and EM; CD8+ ones lay in EMRA. Clones contracting over day 15 to 85 were CD4/CD8 balanced, with later expanders leaning CD4+.

Germline values: CDR1 SGDLS, CDR2 YYNGEE. The junction had 10 bases not matched to a gene; V was cut back by 0 bases and J by 4 bases. The CDR3 totals 17 residues. Sequencing used PBMCs or a T cell subset sorted from them (not recorded which). The receptor comes from an adult woman who had mild COVID-19 (a few samples of this study predate the infection). Cell type and time point are not known. The genes are TRBV9 and TRBJ2-3, with 8 bases identical to TRBD2. This chain's CDR3 is CASSVATLAGGSDTQYF. CDR3 sequence (DNA): TGTGCCAGCAGCGTAGCTACCCTAGCGGGCGGTTCAGATACGCAGTATTTT. The complete variable domain, with remaining parts taken from reference TRBV9 and TRBJ2-3, reads DSGVTQTPKHLITATGQRVTLRCSPRSGDLSVYWYQQSLDQGLQFLIQYYNGEERAKGNILERFSAQQFPDLHSELNLSSLELGDSALYFCASSVATLAGGSDTQYFGPGTRLTVL.